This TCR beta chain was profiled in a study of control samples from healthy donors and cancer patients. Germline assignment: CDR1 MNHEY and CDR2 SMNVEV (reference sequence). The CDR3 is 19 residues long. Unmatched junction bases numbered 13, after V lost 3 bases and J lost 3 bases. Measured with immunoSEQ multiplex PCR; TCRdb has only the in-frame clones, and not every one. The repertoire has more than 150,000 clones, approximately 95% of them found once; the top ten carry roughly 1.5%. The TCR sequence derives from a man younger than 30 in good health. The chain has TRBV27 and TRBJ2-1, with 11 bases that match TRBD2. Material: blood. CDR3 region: CASSFVTSGETRSYNEQFF. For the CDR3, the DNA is TGTGCCAGCAGTTTCGTGACTAGCGGGGAGACTCGAAGCTACAATGAGCAGTTCTTC.